These T cell receptor beta chains were read from a single sample in a study of CD8+CD57+ T cells in acquired aplastic anemia. In TCRdb, the reads were re-called with MiXCR into one record per CDR3 protein. The table has some 150,000 distinct CDR3 sequences, about 64% seen once. The sample taken for sequencing was sorted CD4+, CD8+, or CD8+CD57+ T cells (not recorded which) from PBMCs. Source of these receptors: a human donor with aplastic anemia. The CDR3 runs from the conserved cysteine through the conserved F or W. Fields, in order: clone size, V gene, D gene, J gene, CDR3 DNA, CDR3 protein. The D gene is left open where the match is weak. Clone size appears in some rows only: once, few, many, or a class for an expanded clone.

abundance: NA
v_gene: TRBV29-1
d_gene: NA
j_gene: TRBJ1-2
CDR3nt: TGCAGCGTTGAAGATCGACAGGATGGGGTCGCTAGGTATGGCTACACCTTC
CDR3aa: CSVEDRQDGVARYGYTF

abundance: NA
v_gene: TRBV24-1
d_gene: NA
j_gene: TRBJ2-6
CDR3nt: TGTGCCACCAGAGAGGTCGTAATTGGTGGGGCCAACGTCCTGACTTTC
CDR3aa: CATREVVIGGANVLTF

abundance: NA
v_gene: TRBV7-9
d_gene: NA
j_gene: TRBJ1-5
CDR3nt: TGTGCCAGCAGCTTAGAGCCAGGGAATGTTGAGCCCCAGCATTTT
CDR3aa: CASSLEPGNVEPQHF

abundance: few
v_gene: TRBV10-3
d_gene: TRBD1
j_gene: TRBJ2-1
CDR3nt: TGTGCCATCAGTGACCGGGACAGCTCCTACAATGAGCAGTTCTTC
CDR3aa: CAISDRDSSYNEQFF

abundance: NA
v_gene: TRBV10-1
d_gene: NA
j_gene: TRBJ2-3
CDR3nt: TGCGCCAGCAGTGATGACAGGAGCACAGATACGCAGTATTTT
CDR3aa: CASSDDRSTDTQYF

abundance: few
v_gene: TRBV27
d_gene: NA
j_gene: TRBJ1-2
CDR3nt: TGTGCCAGCAGTTTAAAGTCAGGAGTTGGCTACACCTTC
CDR3aa: CASSLKSGVGYTF

abundance: many
v_gene: TRBV3-1
d_gene: NA
j_gene: TRBJ2-5
CDR3nt: TGTGCCAGCAGCCAACCTGTTAGAGTAGCAGGGGAGACCCAGTACTTC
CDR3aa: CASSQPVRVAGETQYF

abundance: NA
v_gene: TRBV15
d_gene: TRBD1
j_gene: TRBJ2-7
CDR3nt: TGTGCCACCAGCGTCCGGTCCGGGACAGGGATTTACGAGCAGTACTTC
CDR3aa: CATSVRSGTGIYEQYF

abundance: NA
v_gene: TRBV13
d_gene: NA
j_gene: TRBJ2-3
CDR3nt: TGTGCCAGCAGCCATCCGCCCGATGGCACGCAGTATTTT
CDR3aa: CASSHPPDGTQYF

abundance: NA
v_gene: TRBV24-1
d_gene: TRBD2
j_gene: TRBJ2-3
CDR3nt: TGTGCCACCAGTGATTTGCCAGGCGGGAGGATCGGGGATACGCAGTATTTT
CDR3aa: CATSDLPGGRIGDTQYF

abundance: NA
v_gene: TRBV20-1
d_gene: NA
j_gene: TRBJ2-7
CDR3nt: TGCAGTGCTAGACCGGTCCATTACGAGCAGTACTTC
CDR3aa: CSARPVHYEQYF

abundance: NA
v_gene: TRBV7-9
d_gene: NA
j_gene: TRBJ2-2
CDR3nt: TGTGCCAGCACCACCATTGCCGGGGAGCTGTTTTTT
CDR3aa: CASTTIAGELFF

abundance: NA
v_gene: TRBV20-1
d_gene: NA
j_gene: TRBJ2-5
CDR3nt: TGCAGTGTCGAGGGAGGAGATGAGACCCAGTACTTC
CDR3aa: CSVEGGDETQYF

abundance: NA
v_gene: TRBV20-1
d_gene: NA
j_gene: TRBJ2-7
CDR3nt: TGCAGTGCTAGAGGCCAAGACTACGAGCAGTACTTC
CDR3aa: CSARGQDYEQYF

abundance: once
v_gene: TRBV20-1
d_gene: NA
j_gene: TRBJ2-7
CDR3nt: TGCAGTGCTAGTTCGGTAGGAGGGAGCTCCTACGAGCAGTACTTC
CDR3aa: CSASSVGGSSYEQYF

abundance: NA
v_gene: TRBV2
d_gene: NA
j_gene: TRBJ1-5
CDR3nt: TGTGCCAGCAGACGTAGACAGGTGTTCAATCAGCCCCAGCATTTT
CDR3aa: CASRRRQVFNQPQHF